This entry lists 4 T cell receptor beta chains sequenced from one sample in a study of vaccination and CD4 T cells after COVID-19. Their antigens are not known. Oncomine TCR Beta short-read sequencing was applied to DNA from cultured CD4+ T cells. A single record per CDR3 protein comes from TCRdb applying MiXCR to the PCR reads. The table records about 6,600 distinct CDR3 sequences, 25% to 30% of them present only once. Sample treatment: roughly 10-day PBMC culture with coronavirus spike peptide pools or control peptides (ViraFEST assay). These CD4+ T cells came from an unexposed donor, sampled before the COVID-19 pandemic (2011-2018). Source material: CD4+ T cells from blood, cultured in vitro. The receptors originated from a human donor in good health.

The chain's CDR3 is CSARSRGITDTQYF. Here the CDR3 DNA reads TGCAGTGCTAGAAGCAGGGGGATCACAGATACGCAGTATTTT. V gene TRBV20-1 combines with J gene TRBJ2-3, with 7 bases identical to TRBD1. Germline lookup yields CDR1 DFQATT and CDR2 SNEGSKA (reference sequence). V lost 2 bases to trimming and J lost 2 bases; unmatched junction nucleotides: 4. This CDR3 is 14 amino acids long.

Relative to its sample, this clonotype is medium-sized. The chain couples TRBV2 to TRBJ2-7, with D perhaps matching TRBD2 (7 bases). The length of the CDR3 is 14 residues. The germline V and J ends were trimmed by 8 bases and 4 bases, with 18 bases remaining between them. Germline assignment: CDR1 SNHLY and CDR2 FYNNEI. As DNA, the CDR3 is TGTGCCAGCTCCCTGGGGGCGGGGGCATACGAGCAGTACTTC. Translation: CASSLGAGAYEQYF.

The chain has TRBV7-3 and TRBJ2-3, with D uncertain. The germline V gene encodes CDR1 SGHTA and CDR2 FQGTGA. The CDR3 contains 13 residues. The V and J ends lost 1 base and 3 bases respectively, with 5 bases between them. CDR3 loop: CASSLSGTDTQYF. The CDR3 bases are TGTGCCAGCAGCTTAAGTGGTACAGATACGCAGTATTTT.

The chain has TRBV6-1 and TRBJ2-1, with 7 bases fitting TRBD2. The CDR3 is made up of 14 amino acids. CDR1 MNHNS and CDR2 SASEGT come from the germline V gene. Losses at the gene ends were 7 bases for V and 9 bases for J; bases not matched to a gene: 12. CDR3 sequence reads: CASIPAGVLGEQFF. In DNA, the CDR3 is TGTGCCAGCATCCCCGCGGGGGTGTTAGGTGAGCAGTTCTTC.